Listed below are T cell receptor beta chains from one sample, sequenced in a study of cytomegalovirus exposure and HLA in healthy donors. Produced via immunoSEQ multiplex PCR; TCRdb's table is partial and in-frame only. The data contain 120,000 or so clones, 75% to 90% of them singletons. Sequencing was performed on PBMCs. The origin of the receptors is a woman younger than 35 in good health and CMV-seronegative. Both conserved end residues are part of each CDR3. The order of the fields is CDR3 protein, D gene, CDR3 length, V gene. D genes are given only for firm matches.

CDR3aa: CASSDRVAGELFF
d_gene: .
len: 13
v_gene: TRBV6-1

CDR3aa: CASSQREAGELFF
d_gene: TRBD2
len: 13
v_gene: TRBV6-5

CDR3aa: CASSPGQRTDTQYF
d_gene: TRBD1
len: 14
v_gene: TRBV19

CDR3aa: CASSASGVGTDTQYF
d_gene: TRBD2
len: 15
v_gene: TRBV2

CDR3aa: CASSQGFMNTEAFF
d_gene: .
len: 14
v_gene: TRBV6-5

CDR3aa: CATSRAPGSYEQYF
d_gene: .
len: 14
v_gene: TRBV15

CDR3aa: CASSLVGLADLGELFF
d_gene: TRBD2
len: 16
v_gene: TRBV5-1

CDR3aa: CASSSSGGAPYEQYF
d_gene: TRBD2
len: 15
v_gene: TRBV5-6

CDR3aa: CASSPPTSGYNEQFF
d_gene: TRBD2
len: 15
v_gene: TRBV9

CDR3aa: CASSWGLAGPAYSDEQYF
d_gene: TRBD2
len: 18
v_gene: TRBV11-2

CDR3aa: CASRGDGAEAFF
d_gene: .
len: 12
v_gene: TRBV10-1

CDR3aa: CASSLDYEFSGSGELFF
d_gene: .
len: 17
v_gene: TRBV11-3

CDR3aa: CASSPPGQDNEQFF
d_gene: TRBD1
len: 14
v_gene: TRBV11-3

CDR3aa: CASSDIGLAGHYEQYF
d_gene: TRBD2
len: 16
v_gene: TRBV28

CDR3aa: CASSRRTSGRSLYEQYF
d_gene: TRBD2
len: 17
v_gene: TRBV4-1

CDR3aa: CASTRGRGMNTEAFF
d_gene: .
len: 15
v_gene: TRBV2

CDR3aa: CASSGGLKETQYF
d_gene: .
len: 13
v_gene: TRBV9

CDR3aa: CASRVLAGVSYEQYF
d_gene: TRBD2
len: 15
v_gene: TRBV6-5

CDR3aa: CASSAGATSGANVLTF
d_gene: .
len: 16
v_gene: TRBV27

CDR3aa: CASSLERENYGYTF
d_gene: .
len: 14
v_gene: TRBV4-1

CDR3aa: CASIRTGGPNQPQHF
d_gene: TRBD1
len: 15
v_gene: TRBV19

CDR3aa: CASSYNLREQYF
d_gene: .
len: 12
v_gene: TRBV6-5

CDR3aa: CASSLFSGRASGEQYF
d_gene: TRBD2
len: 16
v_gene: TRBV5-6

CDR3aa: CASSQGQGRGRLAQHF
d_gene: .
len: 16
v_gene: TRBV4-1

CDR3aa: CASSSGLITDTQYF
d_gene: .
len: 14
v_gene: TRBV7-2

CDR3aa: CASSQGEREYGGDTQYF
d_gene: TRBD2
len: 17
v_gene: TRBV4-2

CDR3aa: CASSTKGRDTEAFF
d_gene: .
len: 14
v_gene: TRBV18